This T cell receptor (beta chain) was captured in a study of shared clonotypes between healthy human individuals (dated by TCRdb to between 2020 and 2021). Background for the entire study: Three men and two women, aged 18 to 49 years, made up the cohort. To estimate repertoire size and how much clonotypes are shared between individuals, the study performed deep sequencing of blood TCR repertoires from roughly five healthy adults. To increase sequencing depth and limit assay-specific biases, TCR repertoire library preparation and sequencing were carried out by different laboratories using diverse techniques. Each donor's leukapheresis produced roughly between about 0.8 and 10 billion PBMCs.

The donors were healthy, HIV-negative adults who had no recently reported acute infections or vaccinations. Only Caucasian adults living in Nashville, Tennessee, USA were represented among the donors. In the unsorted samples, some 100 million PBMCs were counted, and genomic DNA was extracted using the QIAamp DNA Blood Mini kit. Blood was obtained by leukapheresis, after which PBMCs were separated by Ficoll-Histopaque density gradient centrifugation and cryopreserved in liquid nitrogen vapor phase. Paper-wide results and their limitations: The genetic and exposure-history diversity represented was limited by the small number of donors. Only blood was sampled, and tissue TCR repertoires likely differ from those in blood. Pairwise subsampling indicated that sequencing depth was expected to affect the degree of clonotype sharing among donors.

Using the deep immunoSEQ assay, multiplex PCR amplified TCR CDR3 regions from genomic DNA. For each cell subset, the extracted genomic DNA was distributed evenly across all wells of several immunoSEQ 96-well plates, and each plate served as one replicate. For unsorted PBMC, approximately 290 ng of genomic DNA, equivalent to around 30,000 T cell genomes, went into each replicate PCR. Genomic DNA from unsorted PBMC was sequenced over ten immunoSEQ deep assay plates. The purified libraries were quantified using a Qubit 3.0 fluorometer, sized with a Bioanalyzer 2100, and then quantified again using the KAPA Library Quantification kit. Each immunoSEQ 96-well plate was sequenced on its own single-read 150-cycle Illumina NextSeq 550 flow cell. Per the authors' processing: Because the immunoSEQ output held only junctional sequences and lacked quality scores, the filtering could not match the filtering applied to full-length reads. Sequences were annotated with PyIR, a Python wrapper for IgBLAST v1.9, and V/J genes and CDR3 were assigned using IMGT germline references. Reads were removed for weak V/J assignments (E-value above 1e-6), missing CDR3, stop codons, out-of-frame junctions, or ambiguous translated residues. V3J clonotypes were defined by identical inferred V gene, J gene, and CDR3 amino acid sequence. Percentage overlap between repertoires was computed as shared unique clonotypes divided by the size of the smaller repertoire. Richness of each repertoire was evaluated using RTK rarefaction, the Chao1 estimator, and Recon v2.1 estimates of unobserved clonotypes. TCRdb took over this immuneACCESS table, retaining in-frame rearrangements with V and J assigned. Such tables are incomplete; in checked studies, under half of the missing clones stem from an unresolved V gene, and the remainder is unexplained. Clonal size and the V and J genes are those of that table, whereas D and trimming came from the DNA. Recorded for this sample are about half a million clones; around 85% of them occurred a single time. Together, the top ten hold 10% to 15% of the sample.

The germline V gene gives CDR1 as KGHSH and CDR2 as LQKENI. From its cysteine to its phenylalanine, the CDR3 spans 14 amino acids. The read is trimmed to its CDR3 DNA, 42 bases read in frame from base 1. V is pared back by 1 base and J by 2 bases, with 9 bases lying between the germline termini. With respect to this clone: Its binding antigen is unknown. No much larger clonotype is one base removed from it; base qualities were not supplied.

This receptor was taken from a woman aged 40 to 50 in good health. Some clones in this sample may be carry-over from other donors' samples. The source material was PBMCs. Rearrangement joined TRBV18 to TRBJ2-7; TRBD1 is a possible D gene, resting on 6 matching bases. The CDR3 protein sequence reads: CASSPRQEAYEQYF. The DNA reads TGTGCCAGCTCACCACGACAGGAGGCCTACGAGCAGTACTTC.